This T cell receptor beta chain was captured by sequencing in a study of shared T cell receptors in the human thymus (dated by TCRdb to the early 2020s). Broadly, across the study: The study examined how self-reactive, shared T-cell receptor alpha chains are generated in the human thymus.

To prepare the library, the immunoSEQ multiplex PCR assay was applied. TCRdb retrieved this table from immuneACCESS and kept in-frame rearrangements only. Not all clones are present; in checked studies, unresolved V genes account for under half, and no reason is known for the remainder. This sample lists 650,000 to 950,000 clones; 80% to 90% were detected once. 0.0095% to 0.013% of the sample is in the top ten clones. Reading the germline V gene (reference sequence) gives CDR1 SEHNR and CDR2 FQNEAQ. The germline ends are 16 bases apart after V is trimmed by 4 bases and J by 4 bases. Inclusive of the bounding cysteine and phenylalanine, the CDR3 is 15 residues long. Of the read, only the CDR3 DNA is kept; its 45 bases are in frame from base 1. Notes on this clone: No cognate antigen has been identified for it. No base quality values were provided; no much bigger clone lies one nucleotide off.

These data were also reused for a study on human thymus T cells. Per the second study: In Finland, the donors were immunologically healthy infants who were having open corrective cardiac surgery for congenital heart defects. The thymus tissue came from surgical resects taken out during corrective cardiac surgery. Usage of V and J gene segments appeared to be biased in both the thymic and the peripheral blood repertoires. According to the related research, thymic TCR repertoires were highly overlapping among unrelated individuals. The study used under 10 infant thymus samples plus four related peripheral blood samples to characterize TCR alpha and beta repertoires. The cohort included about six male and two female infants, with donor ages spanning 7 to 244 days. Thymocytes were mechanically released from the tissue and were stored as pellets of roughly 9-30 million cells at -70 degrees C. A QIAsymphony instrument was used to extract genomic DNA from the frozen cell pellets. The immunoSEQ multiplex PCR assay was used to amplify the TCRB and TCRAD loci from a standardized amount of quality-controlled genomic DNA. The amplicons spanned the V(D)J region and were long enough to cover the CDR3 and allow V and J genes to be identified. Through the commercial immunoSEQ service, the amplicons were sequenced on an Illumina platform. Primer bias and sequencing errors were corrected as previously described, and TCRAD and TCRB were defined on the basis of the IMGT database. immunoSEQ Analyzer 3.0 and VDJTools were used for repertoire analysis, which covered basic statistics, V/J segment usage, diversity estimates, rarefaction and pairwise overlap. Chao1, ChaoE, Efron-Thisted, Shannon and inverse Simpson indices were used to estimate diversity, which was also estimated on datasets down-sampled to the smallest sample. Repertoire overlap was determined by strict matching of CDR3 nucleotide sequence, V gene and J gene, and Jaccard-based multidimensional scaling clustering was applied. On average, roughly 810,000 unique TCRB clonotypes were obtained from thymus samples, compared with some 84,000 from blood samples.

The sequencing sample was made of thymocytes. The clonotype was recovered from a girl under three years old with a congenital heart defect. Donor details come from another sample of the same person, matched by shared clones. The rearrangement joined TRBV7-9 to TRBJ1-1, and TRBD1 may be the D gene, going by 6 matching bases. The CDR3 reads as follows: CASSSNRQEGTEAFF. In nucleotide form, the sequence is TGTGCCAGCAGCTCGAACAGACAGGAAGGCACTGAAGCTTTCTTT.